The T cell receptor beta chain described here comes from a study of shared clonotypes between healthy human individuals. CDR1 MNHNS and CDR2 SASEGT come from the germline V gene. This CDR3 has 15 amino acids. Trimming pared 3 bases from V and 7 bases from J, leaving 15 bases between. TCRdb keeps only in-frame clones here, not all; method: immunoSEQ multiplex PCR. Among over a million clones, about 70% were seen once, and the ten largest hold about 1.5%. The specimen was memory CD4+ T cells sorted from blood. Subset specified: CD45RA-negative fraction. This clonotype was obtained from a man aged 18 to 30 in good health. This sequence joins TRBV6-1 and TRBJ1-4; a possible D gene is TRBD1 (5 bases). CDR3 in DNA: TGTGCCAGCAGTGATGGGGCCGGGTGGAGTGAAAAACTGTTTTTT. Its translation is CASSDGAGWSEKLFF.